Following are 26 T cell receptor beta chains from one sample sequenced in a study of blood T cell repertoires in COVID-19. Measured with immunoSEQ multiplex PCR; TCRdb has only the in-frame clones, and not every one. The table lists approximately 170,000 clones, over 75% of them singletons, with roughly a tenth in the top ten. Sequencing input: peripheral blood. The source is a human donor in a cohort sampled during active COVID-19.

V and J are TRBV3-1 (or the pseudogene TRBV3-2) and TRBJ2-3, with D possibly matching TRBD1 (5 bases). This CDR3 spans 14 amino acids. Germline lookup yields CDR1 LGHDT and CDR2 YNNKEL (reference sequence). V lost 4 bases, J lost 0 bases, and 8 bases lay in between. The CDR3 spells CASSRGESTDTQYF. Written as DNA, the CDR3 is TGTGCCAGCAGCCGGGGCGAGAGCACAGATACGCAGTATTTT.

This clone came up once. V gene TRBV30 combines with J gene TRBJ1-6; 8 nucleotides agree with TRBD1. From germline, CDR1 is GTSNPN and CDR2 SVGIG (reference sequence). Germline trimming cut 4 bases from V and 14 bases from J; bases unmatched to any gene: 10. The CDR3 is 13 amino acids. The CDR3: CAWTHRDRLALHF. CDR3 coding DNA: TGTGCCTGGACTCACCGGGACAGGTTGGCCCTCCACTTT.

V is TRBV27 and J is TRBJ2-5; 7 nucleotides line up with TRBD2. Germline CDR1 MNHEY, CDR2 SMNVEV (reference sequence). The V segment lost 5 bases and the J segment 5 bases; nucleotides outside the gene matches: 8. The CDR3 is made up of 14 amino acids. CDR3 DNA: TGTGCCAGCAGTCCCTCCGGGGAGGGGGAGACCCAGTACTTC. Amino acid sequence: CASSPSGEGETQYF.

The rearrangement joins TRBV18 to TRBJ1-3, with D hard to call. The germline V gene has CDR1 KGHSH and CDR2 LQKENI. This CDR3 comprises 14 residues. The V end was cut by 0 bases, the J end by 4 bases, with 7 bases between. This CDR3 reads CASSPPSQGNTIYF. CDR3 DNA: TGTGCCAGCTCACCACCTTCCCAGGGAAACACCATATATTTT. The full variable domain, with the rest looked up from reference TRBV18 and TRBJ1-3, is NAGVMQNPRHLVRRRGQEARLRCSPMKGHSHVYWYRQLPEEGLKFMVYLQKENIIDESGMPKERFSAEFPKEGPSILRIQQVVRGDSAAYFCASSPPSQGNTIYFGEGSWLTVV.

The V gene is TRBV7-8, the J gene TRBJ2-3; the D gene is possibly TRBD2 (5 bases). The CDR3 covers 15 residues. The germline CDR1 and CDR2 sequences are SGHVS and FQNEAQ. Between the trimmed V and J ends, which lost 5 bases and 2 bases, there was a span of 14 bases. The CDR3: CASSGGGQNTDTQYF. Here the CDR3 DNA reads TGTGCCAGCAGCGGAGGAGGTCAAAACACAGATACGCAGTATTTT.

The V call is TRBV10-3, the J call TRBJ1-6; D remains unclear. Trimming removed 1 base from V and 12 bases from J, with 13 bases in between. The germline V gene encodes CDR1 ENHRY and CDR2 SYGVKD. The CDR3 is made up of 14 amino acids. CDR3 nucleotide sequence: TGTGCCATCAGTGAGTTCAATAGAGGTTTACCCCTCCACTTT. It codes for CAISEFNRGLPLHF.

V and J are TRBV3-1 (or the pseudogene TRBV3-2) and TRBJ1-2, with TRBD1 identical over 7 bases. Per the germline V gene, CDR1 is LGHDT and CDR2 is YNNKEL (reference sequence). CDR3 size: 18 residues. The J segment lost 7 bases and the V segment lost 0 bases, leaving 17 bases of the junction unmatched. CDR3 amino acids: CASSQDQRGRSGGRGYTF. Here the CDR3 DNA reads TGTGCCAGCAGCCAAGATCAAAGGGGGCGCTCAGGGGGTCGTGGCTACACCTTC.

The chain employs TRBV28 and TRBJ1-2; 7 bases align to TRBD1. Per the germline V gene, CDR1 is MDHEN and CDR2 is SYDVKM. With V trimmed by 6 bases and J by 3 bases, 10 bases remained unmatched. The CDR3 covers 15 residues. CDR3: CASRPQGNFDYGYTF. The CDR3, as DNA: TGTGCCAGCAGGCCACAGGGGAATTTCGACTATGGCTACACCTTC.

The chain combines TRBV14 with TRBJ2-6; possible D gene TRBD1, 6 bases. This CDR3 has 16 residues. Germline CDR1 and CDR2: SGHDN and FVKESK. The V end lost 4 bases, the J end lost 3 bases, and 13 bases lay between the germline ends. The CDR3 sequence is CASSRYRVDGANVLTF. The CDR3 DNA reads TGTGCCAGCAGCCGATACAGGGTGGATGGGGCCAACGTCCTGACTTTC.

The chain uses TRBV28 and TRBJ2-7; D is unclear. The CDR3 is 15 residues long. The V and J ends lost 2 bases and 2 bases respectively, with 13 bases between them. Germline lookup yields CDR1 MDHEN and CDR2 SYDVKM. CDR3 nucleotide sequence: TGTGCCAGCAGTTTACTACGTACAGTTACCTACGAGCAGTACTTC. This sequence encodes CASSLLRTVTYEQYF.

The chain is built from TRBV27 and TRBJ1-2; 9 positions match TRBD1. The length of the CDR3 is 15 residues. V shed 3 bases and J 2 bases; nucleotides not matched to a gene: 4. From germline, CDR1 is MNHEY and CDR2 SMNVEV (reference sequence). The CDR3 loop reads CASSFGGTGNYGYTF. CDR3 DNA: TGTGCCAGCAGTTTCGGGGGGACAGGGAACTATGGCTACACCTTC.

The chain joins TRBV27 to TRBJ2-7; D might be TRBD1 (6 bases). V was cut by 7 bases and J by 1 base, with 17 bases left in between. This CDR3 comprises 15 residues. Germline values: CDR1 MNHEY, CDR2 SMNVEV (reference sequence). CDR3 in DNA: TGTGCCAGCAAGGGGGATTCAATGTCTTCCTACGAGCAGTACTTC. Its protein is CASKGDSMSSYEQYF.

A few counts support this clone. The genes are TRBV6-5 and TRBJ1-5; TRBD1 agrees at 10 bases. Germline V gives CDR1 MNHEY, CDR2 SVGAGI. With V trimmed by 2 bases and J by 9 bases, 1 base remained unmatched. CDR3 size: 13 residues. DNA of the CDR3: TGTGCCAGCAGTTACGACAGGGGGCGGCCCCAGCATTTT. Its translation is CASSYDRGRPQHF.

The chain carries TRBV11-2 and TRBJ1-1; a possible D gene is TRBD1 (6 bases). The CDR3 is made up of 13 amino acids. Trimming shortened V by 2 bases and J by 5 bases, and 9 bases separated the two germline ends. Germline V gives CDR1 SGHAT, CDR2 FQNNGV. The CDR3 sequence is CASSLQGRTEAFF. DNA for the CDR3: TGTGCCAGCAGCTTACAGGGGCGGACTGAAGCTTTCTTT.

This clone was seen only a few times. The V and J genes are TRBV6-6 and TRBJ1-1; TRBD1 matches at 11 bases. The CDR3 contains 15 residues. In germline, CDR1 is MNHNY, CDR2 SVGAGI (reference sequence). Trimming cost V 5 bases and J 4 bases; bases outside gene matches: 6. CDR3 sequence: CASSSGQGARTEAFF. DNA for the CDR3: TGTGCCAGCAGTAGCGGACAGGGGGCCCGCACTGAAGCTTTCTTT.

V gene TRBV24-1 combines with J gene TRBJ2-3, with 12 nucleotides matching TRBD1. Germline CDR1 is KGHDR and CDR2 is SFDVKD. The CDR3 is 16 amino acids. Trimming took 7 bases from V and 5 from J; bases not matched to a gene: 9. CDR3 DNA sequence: TGTGCCACCAGCGATGGGGGACAGGGGGCGAGAGATACGCAGTATTTT. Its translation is CATSDGGQGARDTQYF.

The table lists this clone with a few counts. CDR3 amino acids: CAWSVMGGTEAFF. The CDR3 DNA reads as TGTGCCTGGAGTGTAATGGGGGGCACTGAAGCTTTCTTT. This rearrangement joins TRBV30 to TRBJ1-1, with a tentative D call TRBD1 (5 bases). V lost 0 bases and J lost 4, with 9 bases in between. Looked up from germline, CDR1 is GTSNPN and CDR2 is SVGIG (reference sequence). The CDR3 extends over 13 amino acids. Looking up the rest from reference TRBV30 and TRBJ1-1 gives the full variable domain: SQTIHQWPATLVQPVGSPLSLECTVEGTSNPNLYWYRQAAGRGLQLLFYSVGIGQISSEVPQNLSASRPQDRQFILSSKKLLLSDSGFYLCAWSVMGGTEAFFGQGTRLTVV.

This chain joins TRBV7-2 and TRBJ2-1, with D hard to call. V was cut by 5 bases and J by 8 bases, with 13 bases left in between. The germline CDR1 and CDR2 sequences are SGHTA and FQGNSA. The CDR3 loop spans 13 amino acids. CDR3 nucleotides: TGTGCCAGCAGCCTAATAATGGTGGATGAGCAGTTCTTC. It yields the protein CASSLIMVDEQFF.

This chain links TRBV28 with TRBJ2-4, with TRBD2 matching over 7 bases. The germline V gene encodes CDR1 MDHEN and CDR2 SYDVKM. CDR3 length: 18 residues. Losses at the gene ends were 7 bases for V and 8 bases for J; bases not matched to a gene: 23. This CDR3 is CASTLGGVLLGRRDIQYF. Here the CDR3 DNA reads TGTGCCAGCACCCTCGGCGGAGTCCTCCTCGGGAGGCGGGACATTCAGTACTTC. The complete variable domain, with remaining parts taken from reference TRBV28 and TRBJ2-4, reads DVKVTQSSRYLVKRTGEKVFLECVQDMDHENMFWYRQDPGLGLRLIYFSYDVKMKEKGDIPEGYSVSREKKERFSLILESASTNQTSMYLCASTLGGVLLGRRDIQYFGAGTRLSVL.

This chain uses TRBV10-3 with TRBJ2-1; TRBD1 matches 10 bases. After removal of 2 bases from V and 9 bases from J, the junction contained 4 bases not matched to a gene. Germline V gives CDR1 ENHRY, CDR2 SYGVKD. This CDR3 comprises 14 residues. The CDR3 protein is CAISEDRGRAEQFF. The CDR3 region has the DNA TGTGCCATCAGTGAGGACAGGGGGCGCGCTGAGCAGTTCTTC.

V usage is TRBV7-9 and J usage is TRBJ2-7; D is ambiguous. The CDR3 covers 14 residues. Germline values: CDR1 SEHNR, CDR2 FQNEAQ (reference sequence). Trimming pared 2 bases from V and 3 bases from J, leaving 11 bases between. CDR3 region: CASSLRGSHYEQYF. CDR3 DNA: TGTGCCAGCAGCTTAAGAGGCAGTCACTACGAGCAGTACTTC.

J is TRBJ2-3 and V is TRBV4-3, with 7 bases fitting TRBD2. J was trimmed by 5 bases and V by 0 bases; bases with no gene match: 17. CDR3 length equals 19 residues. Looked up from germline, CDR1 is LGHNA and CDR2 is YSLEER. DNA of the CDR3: TGCGCCAGCAGCCAAGATCGGGGGGTTAGTCTAGCGGAACAAGATACGCAGTATTTT. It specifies CASSQDRGVSLAEQDTQYF.

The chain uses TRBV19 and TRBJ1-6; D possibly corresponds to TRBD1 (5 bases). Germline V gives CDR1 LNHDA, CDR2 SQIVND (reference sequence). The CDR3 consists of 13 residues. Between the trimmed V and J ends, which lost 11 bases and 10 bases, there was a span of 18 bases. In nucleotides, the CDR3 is TGTGCCTCAAGAGGAGGGGTTAACTCACCCCTCCACTTT. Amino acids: CASRGGVNSPLHF.

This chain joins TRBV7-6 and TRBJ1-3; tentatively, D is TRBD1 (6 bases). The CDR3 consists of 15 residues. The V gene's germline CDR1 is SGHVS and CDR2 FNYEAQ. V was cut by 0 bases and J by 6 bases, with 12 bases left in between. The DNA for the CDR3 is TGTGCCAGCAGCTTAGCTTCTGGGGGCGCAAACACCATATATTTT. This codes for CASSLASGGANTIYF.

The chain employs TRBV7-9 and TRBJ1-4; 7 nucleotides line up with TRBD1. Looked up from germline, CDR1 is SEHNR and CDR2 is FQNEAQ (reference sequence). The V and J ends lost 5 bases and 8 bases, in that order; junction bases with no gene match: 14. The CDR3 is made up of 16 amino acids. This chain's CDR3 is CASSPSMTGSLEKLFF. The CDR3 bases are TGTGCCAGCAGCCCCAGTATGACAGGGAGTCTCGAAAAACTGTTTTTT.

Here the CDR3 reads CAWRREGETQYF. The CDR3 nucleotides read TGTGCCTGGAGGCGGGAGGGAGAGACCCAGTACTTC. The chain is built from TRBV30 and TRBJ2-5, with 9 bases lining up with TRBD2. The CDR3 has 12 amino acids. The germline CDR1 and CDR2 sequences are GTSNPN and SVGIG (reference sequence). The junction had 0 bases not matched to a gene; V was cut back by 3 bases and J by 4 bases.